Described below is a single TCR beta chain sequence and its context. The antigen is not known. The sample is drawn from a study of shared clonotypes between healthy human individuals. As for the study in general: A donor's plate count was three for CD4 naive and three for CD4 memory; CD8 naive had two and CD8 memory one. Study observations and caveats: Larger richness was generally estimated for naive than memory subsets.

From germline, CDR1 is MNHNY and CDR2 SVGAGI (reference sequence). The V end lost 2 bases, the J end lost 3 bases, and 8 bases lay between the germline ends. The CDR3 spans 14 residues. Produced via immunoSEQ multiplex PCR; TCRdb's table is partial and in-frame only. The table lists just over 2,000,000 clones, roughly 94% of them singletons. The genes are TRBV6-6 and TRBJ1-3, with D maybe TRBD1 (6 bases). The source material was naive CD4+ T cells sorted from blood. Subset defined: CD45RA+ positively selected. The clonotype comes from a man aged 18 to 35 in good health. DNA for the CDR3: TGTGCCAGCAGTTACCAAGGGGGTGGAAACACCATATATTTT. Translation gives CASSYQGGGNTIYF.